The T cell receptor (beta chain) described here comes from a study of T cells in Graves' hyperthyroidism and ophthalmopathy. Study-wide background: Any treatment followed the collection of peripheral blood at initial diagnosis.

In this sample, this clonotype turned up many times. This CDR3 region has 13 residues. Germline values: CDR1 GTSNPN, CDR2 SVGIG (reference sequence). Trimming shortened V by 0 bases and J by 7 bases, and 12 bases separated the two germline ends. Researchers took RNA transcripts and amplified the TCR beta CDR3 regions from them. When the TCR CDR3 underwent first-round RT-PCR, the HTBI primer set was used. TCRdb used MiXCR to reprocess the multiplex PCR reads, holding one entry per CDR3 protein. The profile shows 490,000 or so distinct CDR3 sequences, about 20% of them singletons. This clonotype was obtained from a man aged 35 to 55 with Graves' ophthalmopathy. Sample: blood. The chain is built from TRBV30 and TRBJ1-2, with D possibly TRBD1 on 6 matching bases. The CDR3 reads CAWSVGGALGYTF. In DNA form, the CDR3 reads TGTGCCTGGAGTGTAGGGGGGGCGCTTGGCTACACCTTC.